This TCR beta chain was identified in a study of T-cell reconstitution after alpha-beta-depleted transplantation in children. There are many counts of this clonotype. The authors prepared the TCRbeta library with unique molecular identifiers. TCRdb fed the PCR reads into MiXCR, producing one record per CDR3 protein. Seen here are 230,000 or so distinct CDR3 sequences, 12% observed once, and the top ten hold approximately 2.4%. V was shortened by 1 base and J by 0 bases, with 7 bases between the two germline ends. This CDR3 has 15 residues. Per germline, CDR1 SGHDN and CDR2 FVKESK. The sequence came from a human donor who donated a stem cell graft to a child with acute lymphoblastic leukemia. V is TRBV14 and J is TRBJ2-1, with D possibly called TRBD1 or TRBD2 (5 bases each). The sequences come from PBMCs from the stem cell graft donor, collected from the stem cell graft. The DNA of the CDR3 is TGTGCCAGCAGCCAAGCGGGGCGCTCCTACAATGAGCAGTTCTTC. It is translated as CASSQAGRSYNEQFF.